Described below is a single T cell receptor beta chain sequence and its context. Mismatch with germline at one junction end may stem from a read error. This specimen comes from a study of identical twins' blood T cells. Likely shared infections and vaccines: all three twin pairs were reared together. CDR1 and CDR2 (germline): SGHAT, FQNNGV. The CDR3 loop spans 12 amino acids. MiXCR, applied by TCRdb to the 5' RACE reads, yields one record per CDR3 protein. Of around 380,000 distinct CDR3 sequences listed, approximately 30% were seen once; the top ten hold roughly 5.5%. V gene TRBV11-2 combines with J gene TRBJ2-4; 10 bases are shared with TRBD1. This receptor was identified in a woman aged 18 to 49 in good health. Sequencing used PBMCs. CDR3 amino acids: CASRQGANIQYF. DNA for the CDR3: TGCGCCAGCAGACAGGGGGCTAACATTCAGTACTTC.